Below, 16 T cell receptor beta chains from the same sample are listed, as sequenced in a study of brain T cells in children with intractable seizures. Profiling relied on immunoSEQ multiplex PCR, and the TCRdb table lists in-frame clones only, not all of them. The table has approximately 77,000 clones, around 93% seen once. The starting material was peripheral blood, obtained at surgery. The receptor set was obtained from a boy less than two years old with tuberous sclerosis and intractable seizures.

V gene TRBV28 combines with J gene TRBJ2-1; 7 nucleotides line up with TRBD2. This CDR3 spans 16 amino acids. After removal of 1 base from V and 6 bases from J, the junction contained 9 bases not matched to a gene. Looked up from germline, CDR1 is MDHEN and CDR2 is SYDVKM. The CDR3 nucleotides read TGTGCCAGCAGTTTATTGAGGGACTACCATGGCAATGAGCAGTTCTTC. Translated, it gives CASSLLRDYHGNEQFF.

The V call is TRBV30, the J call TRBJ1-2; D might be TRBD1 (6 bases). Germline CDR1 is GTSNPN and CDR2 is SVGIG (reference sequence). V lost 2 bases and J lost 7, with 17 bases in between. This CDR3 has 14 amino acids. CDR3 region: CAWSPASGEGGYTF. DNA of the CDR3: TGTGCCTGGAGTCCCGCTTCAGGGGAGGGTGGCTACACCTTC. The full variable domain, completed using reference TRBV30 and TRBJ1-2, is SQTIHQWPATLVQPVGSPLSLECTVEGTSNPNLYWYRQAAGRGLQLLFYSVGIGQISSEVPQNLSASRPQDRQFILSSKKLLLSDSGFYLCAWSPASGEGGYTFGSGTRLTVV.

Only one count was recorded for this clone. V gene TRBV5-6 combines with J gene TRBJ1-4; 9 bases are a match to TRBD1. CDR3 length: 16 amino acids. The germline gives CDR1 SGHDT, CDR2 YYEEEE. Trimming took 0 bases from V and 10 from J; bases not matched to a gene: 10. The CDR3 DNA follows: TGTGCCAGCAGCTTGGCTTGGACAGGGGATTTCGGAAAACTGTTTTTT. Protein sequence: CASSLAWTGDFGKLFF.

This clone was seen more than once but under ten times. The chain recombines TRBV6-5 with TRBJ1-6; 7 nucleotides line up with TRBD1. Germline assignment: CDR1 MNHEY and CDR2 SVGAGI. Trimming removed 0 bases from V and 14 bases from J; junction bases left unmatched: 7. This CDR3 has 14 amino acids. The CDR3 loop reads CASSYSNRGRTLHF. The CDR3 DNA reads TGTGCCAGCAGTTACTCGAACAGGGGACGCACCCTCCACTTT.

This chain links TRBV5-6 with TRBJ2-5; D is unclear. Germline lookup yields CDR1 SGHDT and CDR2 YYEEEE. The V end lost 2 bases, the J end lost 0 bases, and 11 bases lay between the germline ends. The CDR3 runs to 15 residues. The CDR3 coding sequence is TGTGCCAGCAGCTTAAGGACCCGGGACCAAGAGACCCAGTACTTC. This translates into CASSLRTRDQETQYF.

The chain couples TRBV9 to TRBJ1-2, with 7 bases matching TRBD1. This CDR3 is 15 amino acids long. With V trimmed by 3 bases and J by 7 bases, 12 bases remained unmatched. CDR1 is SGDLS and CDR2 is YYNGEE in the germline V gene. CDR3 in amino acids: CASSAEVQGGRGYTF. The CDR3 DNA sequence: TGTGCCAGCAGCGCCGAAGTGCAGGGGGGGCGTGGCTACACCTTC.

This chain uses TRBV12-3 or TRBV12-4 with TRBJ2-3, with D unresolved. V was trimmed by 3 bases and J by 0 bases, leaving 4 bases between them. The CDR3 covers 13 residues. The CDR3 nucleotides read TGTGCCAGCAGTTTTTGGAGCACAGATACGCAGTATTTT. Translated, it gives CASSFWSTDTQYF.

The J gene is TRBJ2-7, the V gene TRBV9; tentative D call: TRBD2 (6 bases). The CDR3 totals 13 residues. CDR1 is SGDLS and CDR2 is YYNGEE in the germline V gene. Between the trimmed V and J ends, which lost 3 bases and 3 bases, there was a span of 10 bases. In DNA, the CDR3 is TGTGCCAGCAGCGCAGGGACTTTCTACGAGCAGTACTTC. Its translation is CASSAGTFYEQYF.

The V and J genes are TRBV10-3 and TRBJ2-3, with TRBD2 matching 9 bases. Germline V lookup: CDR1 ENHRY, CDR2 SYGVKD. The ends lost 3 bases at V and 2 bases at J; junction bases unmatched: 9. The CDR3 consists of 17 residues. The CDR3 protein is CAISEPLGGRATDTQYF. CDR3 coding DNA: TGTGCCATCAGTGAACCTCTTGGCGGGAGGGCCACAGATACGCAGTATTTT.

This chain joins TRBV2 and TRBJ1-1; D is unclear. Germline loops: CDR1 SNHLY, CDR2 FYNNEI. CDR3 size: 14 residues. With 0 bases removed from V and 4 bases from J, the gap between germline ends came to 9 bases. CDR3 nucleotides: TGTGCCAGCAGTGAAGCAAGAAGTAGCACTGAAGCTTTCTTT. This encodes CASSEARSSTEAFF.

The chain has TRBV13 and TRBJ2-1, with D unresolved. V lost 5 bases and J lost 8, with 10 bases in between. Germline CDR1 reads PRHDT; CDR2 reads FYEKMQ (reference sequence). The CDR3 covers 12 residues. The CDR3 region has the DNA TGTGCCAGCAGCCGAGAGTCCTATGAGCAGTTCTTC. Protein sequence: CASSRESYEQFF.

V usage is TRBV18 and J usage is TRBJ1-2; D may be TRBD1 (6 bases). V was pared by 1 base and J by 6 bases, with 9 bases between. The CDR3 has 13 residues. The V gene's germline CDR1 is KGHSH and CDR2 LQKENI. CDR3: CASSPRAGDGYTF. The CDR3 DNA follows: TGTGCCAGCTCACCACGGGCAGGGGATGGCTACACCTTC.

This sequence joins TRBV24-1 and TRBJ2-5; 7 bases map to TRBD1. V was pared by 2 bases and J by 3 bases, with 2 bases of the junction left unmatched. The CDR3 extends over 14 amino acids. Germline V gene lookup returns CDR1 KGHDR and CDR2 SFDVKD. The CDR3 nucleotides read TGTGCCACCAGTGATTGGGACAGCGAAGAGACCCAGTACTTC. Protein: CATSDWDSEETQYF.

The chain joins TRBV7-8 to TRBJ2-5; D ambiguous. The ends were cut back, 0 bases at V and 2 bases at J, with 7 bases in the middle. The CDR3 is 14 amino acids. The germline V gene encodes CDR1 SGHVS and CDR2 FQNEAQ. The CDR3 nucleotides read TGTGCCAGCAGCTTAGCGACCCCGCAAGAGACCCAGTACTTC. Encoded protein: CASSLATPQETQYF.

The chain employs TRBV11-2 and TRBJ2-1; TRBD2 aligns across 7 bases. V shed 5 bases, J shed 10 bases, and the junction held 20 bases outside the gene matches. This CDR3 has 17 residues. Germline loops: CDR1 SGHAT, CDR2 FQNNGV. CDR3 residues: CASSPPGTIRYAEEQFF. CDR3 DNA: TGTGCCAGCAGCCCACCCGGGACTATTCGTTATGCGGAAGAGCAGTTCTTC.

This clone was picked up one time. The chain employs TRBV7-8 and TRBJ1-1; the D gene is possibly TRBD1 (6 bases). The CDR3 spans 15 residues. Looked up from germline, CDR1 is SGHVS and CDR2 is FQNEAQ. Trimming took off 6 bases at V and 0 bases at J, with 14 bases between the two ends. The CDR3 loop reads CASSLDRFMNTEAFF. The CDR3 DNA follows: TGTGCCAGCAGTCTAGACAGGTTCATGAACACTGAAGCTTTCTTT.